The entry that follows covers one T cell receptor (beta chain) sequence. What this receptor recognizes is not known. Base qualities are not recorded, but no much larger clone differs from it by a single base. In Seattle, one collaborating source enrolled patients while the infection was active and tracked those patients longitudinally over the course of disease. Collaborating institutions collected whole blood in K2EDTA tubes following their own protocols. Collaborator samples were shipped for TCRbeta analysis as frozen whole blood, isolated PBMCs, or DNA extracted from either sample type. The source of the sample is a study of blood T cell repertoires in COVID-19 (dated by TCRdb to 2020 to 2021). Background on the whole study: The collaborator samples originated in the United States, Italy and Spain and spanned the acute and convalescent phases of COVID-19. The repertoires were released in a freely available public database meant as a resource for research on the immune response to SARS-CoV-2. The samples were drawn from the first 160 participants of the ongoing ImmuneRACE study and from under 1,500 subjects provided by 6 global collaborators. Subjects who had been exposed to COVID-19, were actively infected with it, or had recovered from it provided the deeply sampled blood TCRbeta repertoires that made up the dataset. HLA class I and class II types, where available, came from metadata supplied by the sample provider rather than from assay-based typing. The prospective study material was composed of cDNA or gDNA derived from T cells, B-cell-depleted T cells, or PBMCs. A de-identified subject ID, COVID-19 status, age in years and sex were almost always included in the sample metadata. The investigation overall reported the following: Clinical and demographic metadata were provided uncurated, with the amount varying by source and participant.

TCRbeta CDR3 regions were amplified from genomic DNA using the immunoSEQ Assay, a bias-controlled multiplex PCR. In the paper's pipeline: The number of nucleated cells in each sample was estimated by amplification of reference gene primers within the assay. To quantify the absolute abundance of each unique TCRbeta CDR3 rearrangement, sequence reads were collapsed and filtered. For each sample, productive Simpson clonality was calculated as the square root of Simpson's diversity index across productive rearrangements. The table was pulled from immuneACCESS by TCRdb, which kept in-frame rearrangements only. Such tables lose some clones; where checked, under half of the loss comes from unresolved V genes, and the rest has no known cause. The D gene and trimming were derived from the DNA, and the V and J assignments and clone size from that table. The sample records fewer than 200,000 clones, roughly 80% of which are singletons. The ten biggest clones cover over 6% of the sample.

The sequence came from a woman between 70 and 85 years old with COVID-19, enrolled during active disease. Sequencing was carried out using peripheral blood.

The nucleotides read TGTGCCAGCAGCGTTCACGGAGACTTTACAGGTGAGCAGTTCTTC. Its protein product is CASSVHGDFTGEQFF. The chain links TRBV9 with TRBJ2-1; D gene: possibly TRBD1, on 5 matching bases. Trimming removed 2 bases from V and 9 bases from J, leaving 18 bases between the germline ends. CDR1 and CDR2 (SGDLS, YYNGEE) derive from the germline V gene. From the cysteine through the phenylalanine, the CDR3 covers 15 amino acids. Just CDR3 DNA is preserved here, 45 bases in frame from base 1.